What follows are 16 T cell receptor beta chains derived from one specimen sequenced in a study of T cells after somatic rescue of genetic block. Profiling relied on immunoSEQ multiplex PCR, and the TCRdb table lists in-frame clones only, not all of them. The sample shows around 9,700 clones, 74% of them seen only once. The sample taken for sequencing was peripheral blood mononuclear cells (PBMCs). The receptors here all came from a boy aged 5-17 years.

The chain is built from TRBV12-5 and TRBJ2-5; D gene ambiguous. The CDR3 runs to 11 residues. Germline V lookup: CDR1 LGHNT, CDR2 FRNRAP. V was cut by 6 bases and J by 5 bases, with 7 bases left in between. The CDR3 protein is CASGLVETQYF. In DNA form, the CDR3 reads TGTGCTAGTGGCCTGGTTGAGACCCAGTACTTC.

This chain links TRBV7-9 with TRBJ2-2; TRBD1 matches 8 bases. After removal of 2 bases from V and 6 bases from J, the junction contained 8 bases not matched to a gene. In germline, CDR1 is SEHNR, CDR2 FQNEAQ (reference sequence). This CDR3 is 16 amino acids long. This CDR3 is CASSLQGQAIPGELFF. Written as DNA, the CDR3 is TGTGCCAGCAGCTTACAGGGACAGGCTATCCCCGGGGAGCTGTTTTTT.

This chain uses TRBV5-1 with TRBJ2-7, with TRBD2 as a possible D gene (5 bases). This CDR3 comprises 14 residues. Between the trimmed V and J ends, which lost 0 bases and 2 bases, there was a span of 9 bases. Per the germline V gene, CDR1 is SGHRS and CDR2 is YFSETQ. The CDR3 nucleotides are TGCGCCAGCAGCTTGGTACGGGGAACCTACGAGCAGTACTTC. The encoded protein is CASSLVRGTYEQYF.

The chain has TRBV27 and TRBJ2-7; weak D call: TRBD1 (5 bases). This CDR3 has 18 residues. The germline CDR1 and CDR2 sequences are MNHEY and SMNVEV (reference sequence). V lost 0 bases and J lost 0, with 18 bases in between. CDR3 sequence (DNA): TGTGCCAGCAGTTTATCGTCAGGGCAGAATTCTGTCTCCTACGAGCAGTACTTC. Translation gives CASSLSSGQNSVSYEQYF.

The chain is built from TRBV4-1 and TRBJ2-5, with 12 bases fitting TRBD2. Germline V gives CDR1 MGHRA, CDR2 YSYEKL. With V trimmed by 0 bases and J by 4 bases, 3 bases remained unmatched. The CDR3 spans 16 residues. This chain's CDR3 is CASSQELAGGGETQYF. In nucleotides, the CDR3 is TGCGCCAGCAGCCAAGAACTAGCGGGGGGCGGAGAGACCCAGTACTTC.

V usage is TRBV11-2 and J usage is TRBJ2-7, with 7 positions matching TRBD1. The CDR3 totals 16 residues. Germline trimming cut 2 bases from V and 1 base from J; bases unmatched to any gene: 8. The germline V gene encodes CDR1 SGHAT and CDR2 FQNNGV. Here the CDR3 DNA reads TGTGCCAGCAGCTTACCAGGGGGTAGCAGGTCCTACGAGCAGTACTTC. Translating it yields CASSLPGGSRSYEQYF.

This chain uses TRBV28 with TRBJ2-1; D gene unclear. The CDR3 is 12 amino acids. The germline gives CDR1 MDHEN, CDR2 SYDVKM. Trimming took off 7 bases at V and 4 bases at J, with 8 bases between the two ends. CDR3 in amino acids: CASTRRYNEQFF. The CDR3, as DNA: TGTGCCAGCACCCGCCGTTACAATGAGCAGTTCTTC.

This rearrangement joins TRBV7-6 to TRBJ2-2; 10 nucleotides line up with TRBD2. Germline lookup yields CDR1 SGHVS and CDR2 FNYEAQ. The CDR3 totals 16 residues. Trimming cost V 9 bases and J 2 bases; bases outside gene matches: 9. The CDR3 region has the DNA TGTGCCAGAAGTTTACTAGCGGGGACAAACACCGGGGAGCTGTTTTTT. It specifies CARSLLAGTNTGELFF. The whole variable domain, filled in from reference TRBV7-6 and TRBJ2-2, reads GAGVSQSPRYKVTKRGQDVALRCDPISGHVSLYWYRQALGQGPEFLTYFNYEAQQDKSGLPNDRFSAERPEGSISTLTIQRTEQRDSAMYRCARSLLAGTNTGELFFGEGSRLTVL.

The chain employs TRBV27 and TRBJ1-5, with D tentatively TRBD1 (6 bases). This CDR3 is 14 amino acids long. V shed 5 bases and J shed 4 bases, with 12 bases lying between them. Looked up from germline, CDR1 is MNHEY and CDR2 is SMNVEV (reference sequence). The CDR3 spells CASSEQGGNQPQHF. CDR3 in DNA: TGTGCCAGCAGTGAACAGGGCGGGAATCAGCCCCAGCATTTT.

This sequence joins TRBV30 and TRBJ2-1; TRBD1 matches at 7 bases. V lost 0 bases, J lost 3 bases, and 5 bases stayed unmatched. The CDR3 loop spans 15 amino acids. Germline-derived CDR1 and CDR2 are GTSNPN and SVGIG (reference sequence). CDR3 in amino acids: CAWSVQGIGYNEQFF. The CDR3 bases are TGTGCCTGGAGTGTACAGGGGATCGGCTACAATGAGCAGTTCTTC.

The rearrangement uses TRBV2 and TRBJ2-1; 11 nucleotides align to TRBD1. The CDR3 sequence is 15 residues long. The V and J ends lost 10 bases and 5 bases, in that order; junction bases with no gene match: 10. Germline loops: CDR1 SNHLY, CDR2 FYNNEI. DNA of the CDR3: TGTGCCATGATAAGGACAGGGGGCCCCCACAATGAGCAGTTCTTC. It encodes CAMIRTGGPHNEQFF.

This chain uses TRBV10-2 with TRBJ2-5, with a weak D call TRBD1 (6 bases). The CDR3 has 15 amino acids. Germline V gene sequence: CDR1 WSHSY, CDR2 SAAADI. V was clipped by 2 bases and J by 2 bases, with 12 bases between them. CDR3 residues: CASSENRDTQETQYF. In DNA form, the CDR3 reads TGCGCCAGCAGTGAGAACCGGGACACTCAAGAGACCCAGTACTTC.

The chain has TRBV27 and TRBJ2-3, with D tentatively TRBD1 (6 bases). The length of the CDR3 is 12 residues. Trimming shortened V by 1 base and J by 10 bases, and 9 bases separated the two germline ends. Per germline, CDR1 MNHEY and CDR2 SMNVEV (reference sequence). In DNA, the CDR3 is TGTGCCAGCAGTTTATTACAGGGTGCGCAGTATTTT. This codes for CASSLLQGAQYF.

This chain uses TRBV28 with TRBJ2-1; D unclear. The V and J ends lost 2 bases and 7 bases respectively, with 3 bases between them. This CDR3 has 11 residues. The V gene's germline CDR1 is MDHEN and CDR2 SYDVKM. The CDR3: CASSLANEQFF. The CDR3 nucleotides are TGTGCCAGCAGTTTAGCGAATGAGCAGTTCTTC.

This chain joins TRBV19 and TRBJ2-7; TRBD2 aligns across 10 bases. This CDR3 contains 15 residues. J lost 4 bases, V lost 3 bases, and 6 bases had no gene match. Germline CDR1 LNHDA, CDR2 SQIVND (reference sequence). The CDR3 is CASSIGLAVIYEQYF. The CDR3 nucleotides read TGTGCCAGTAGTATCGGACTAGCGGTTATTTACGAGCAGTACTTC.

This clone was seen only a few times. The chain recombines TRBV10-1 with TRBJ1-6; D might be TRBD1 (6 bases). From germline, CDR1 is WNHNN and CDR2 SYGVQD (reference sequence). V dropped 6 bases and J dropped 10 bases, with 16 bases sitting between them. The CDR3 consists of 14 residues. The CDR3 DNA is TGCGCCAGCAGCTTGGGGGCCCGACGGTCACCCCTCCACTTT. It codes for CASSLGARRSPLHF.